This T cell receptor (beta chain) was recovered during a study of CD8 T cells in Susac syndrome (dated by TCRdb to between 2018 and 2020). A note on the overall study: The study used repertoire sequencing to test whether antigen drove CD8+ T cell activation and differentiation in Susac syndrome. Findings and caveats that apply to the study as a whole: The number of individuals in the TCR sequencing and HLA analysis was recognized as being relatively small.

RNA was extracted with the RNeasy kit and 0.5 to 1 ug was reverse transcribed using random hexamers. The immunoSEQ multiplex PCR assay, which covers 54 Vbeta and 13 Jbeta segments, was used to amplify TCR beta CDR3 regions. PCR amplification bias was corrected by using a synthetic template baseline for primer optimization and computational correction. In the authors' own workflow: Reads were assigned to V, D and J genes according to IMGT and analyzed in immunoSEQ Analyzer, with only productive sequences retained. To calculate clonality, Shannon entropy was normalized by log2 of the number of productive unique sequences and then subtracted from one. Public and private clones were assessed among the 100 most prevalent clones of each patient and control. Clones were defined as Susac-specific when absent from the healthy and MS cohorts, from approximately 970 published viral clones and from other ImmuneACCESS disease sequences. In-frame beta chains were kept once TCRdb had trimmed the public reads at Q25 with fastp and called clones with MiXCR. Rows with one shared CDR3 protein collapse into an entry with the most common genes and DNA. It is TCRdb's table, rather than the study itself, that gives the V and J calls and clone size. This sample is represented by 150,000 to 200,000 distinct CDR3 sequences; around 94% of them were singletons. Roughly 0.099% of the sample is held by the ten biggest clonotypes.

Peripheral blood CD8+ and CD4+ T cells from healthy donors, Susac syndrome patients and multiple sclerosis patients were profiled by high-throughput TCR beta sequencing. The multiple sclerosis controls were treatment-naive patients whose relapsing-remitting disease, either stable or active, fulfilled the revised McDonald criteria. CD8+ TEMRA cells were enriched by FACS, while bulk CD8+ and CD4+ T cells were purified by magnetic negative isolation. Blood was drawn into EDTA tubes, processed within 24 hours, and PBMCs were isolated by density gradient centrifugation. PBMCs intended for TCR sequencing were frozen in liquid nitrogen and were later thawed in a 37 degrees C water bath. A purity of at least 90% was achieved for sorted or isolated CD4+, CD8+ and CD8+ TEMRA cells. As to this clonotype: The specificity of this receptor is unknown. Within one base of it there is no much larger clone, and no base qualities were kept.

The TCR originated in a human donor with multiple sclerosis. Material: CD4+ T cells from PBMCs.

The CDR3: CASSLVGNREAFF. In nucleotides, the sequence is TGTGCCAGCAGCTTGGTGGGGAACCGTGAAGCTTTCTTT. The rearranged chain carries TRBV5-6 and TRBJ1-1; the D gene lacks a confident call. The CDR3 contains 13 residues, cysteine and phenylalanine counted. Only CDR3 DNA remains: 39 bases, in frame from the first base. Via the germline V gene, CDR1 is SGHDT and CDR2 YYEEEE. V is shortened by 0 bases, J by 7 bases, and the region joining them spans 10 bases.